These T cell receptor beta chains were read from a single sample in a study of beta chain features in type 1 diabetes. Profiling relied on immunoSEQ multiplex PCR, and the TCRdb table lists in-frame clones only, not all of them. The repertoire holds 500,000 to 850,000 clones, with over 12% as singletons. Sequencing was carried out using naive CD4+ T cells from blood. The receptors here all came from a man aged 18 to 30 with type 1 diabetes. CDR3s include the opening cysteine and the closing phenylalanine or tryptophan. The order of the fields is D gene, clone size, V gene, J gene, CDR3 DNA, CDR3 protein. The D gene is left open where the match is weak. Some rows have no size entry. The others give once, few or many, or a class for an expanded clone.

D: .
size: few
V: TRBV27
J: TRBJ1-3
DNA: TGTGCCAGCAAGTCTTACAGCTCTGGAAACACCATATATTTT
CDR3: CASKSYSSGNTIYF

D: .
size: few
V: TRBV9
J: TRBJ2-6
DNA: TGTGCCAGCAGCGGCGTCGGCTCTGGGGCCAACGTCCTGACTTTC
CDR3: CASSGVGSGANVLTF

D: .
size: .
V: TRBV18
J: TRBJ1-1
DNA: TGTGCCAGCTCACGCGGCGGCGTGGGGAACACTGAAGCTTTCTTT
CDR3: CASSRGGVGNTEAFF

D: .
size: .
V: TRBV7-9
J: TRBJ1-5
DNA: TGTGCCAGCAGCCATAGTCGGGGTATACGCAATCAGCCCCAGCATTTT
CDR3: CASSHSRGIRNQPQHF

D: .
size: few
V: TRBV25-1
J: TRBJ1-2
DNA: TGTGCCAGCAGTGAATCCCTATACAGGATTAACTATGGCTACACCTTC
CDR3: CASSESLYRINYGYTF

D: .
size: .
V: TRBV30
J: TRBJ1-1
DNA: TGTGCCTGGAGTGTAGTAGGGAGAGCTTTCTTT
CDR3: CAWSVVGRAFF

D: TRBD1
size: few
V: TRBV6-5
J: TRBJ1-1
DNA: TGTGCCAGCAGTTATACAGGGGGCCTGAACACTGAAGCTTTCTTT
CDR3: CASSYTGGLNTEAFF

D: .
size: .
V: TRBV7-2
J: TRBJ1-1
DNA: TGTGCCAGCAGCCTGACGGCACTGAACACTGAAGCTTTCTTT
CDR3: CASSLTALNTEAFF

D: TRBD2
size: .
V: TRBV2
J: TRBJ2-3
DNA: TGTGCCAGCAGTGAGGGCCTAGCGGGATCGTCAGATACGCAGTATTTT
CDR3: CASSEGLAGSSDTQYF

D: .
size: .
V: TRBV6-5
J: TRBJ2-7
DNA: TGTGCCAGCAGTTACTCGGCGACTCGTTTTTCTTACGAGCAGTACTTC
CDR3: CASSYSATRFSYEQYF

D: TRBD2
size: few
V: TRBV5-1
J: TRBJ2-2
DNA: TGCGCCAGCAGCTTAGGACTAGCGGAGATGAACACCGGGGAGCTGTTTTTT
CDR3: CASSLGLAEMNTGELFF

D: .
size: .
V: TRBV30
J: TRBJ2-3
DNA: TGTGCCTGGAGTGTACGGGGACGGGGACAGCAGTATTTT
CDR3: CAWSVRGRGQQYF

D: .
size: .
V: TRBV5-1
J: TRBJ1-2
DNA: TGCGCCAGCAGGCCCGGAGCAGGGACCCATGGCTACACCTTC
CDR3: CASRPGAGTHGYTF

D: .
size: few
V: TRBV29-1
J: TRBJ2-3
DNA: TGCAGCGTCGGGACAAATACAGATACGCAGTATTTT
CDR3: CSVGTNTDTQYF

D: .
size: .
V: TRBV20-1
J: TRBJ2-1
DNA: TGCAGTGCTAGCCCTTACAATGAGCAGTTCTTC
CDR3: CSASPYNEQFF

D: .
size: .
V: TRBV30
J: TRBJ1-5
DNA: TGTGCCTGGAGTGTAGGACAGCAGGATCAGCCCCAGCATTTT
CDR3: CAWSVGQQDQPQHF

D: .
size: few
V: TRBV7-8
J: TRBJ1-6
DNA: TGTGCCAGCAGCTTTACGCAAGGAGATTCACCCCTCCACTTT
CDR3: CASSFTQGDSPLHF

D: TRBD2
size: few
V: TRBV7-9
J: TRBJ2-7
DNA: TGTGCCAGCAGCACCCCGTACGGACTAGCGGCCTCCTACGAGCAGTACTTC
CDR3: CASSTPYGLAASYEQYF

D: TRBD2
size: .
V: TRBV4-2
J: TRBJ2-5
DNA: TGTGCCAGCAGCCAAGGGTCTAGCGGGAACCAAGAGACCCAGTACTTC
CDR3: CASSQGSSGNQETQYF

D: .
size: few
V: TRBV6-5
J: TRBJ1-5
DNA: TGTGCCAGCAGTTACTTCGTTGATCAGCCCCAGCATTTT
CDR3: CASSYFVDQPQHF

D: .
size: .
V: TRBV19
J: TRBJ2-1
DNA: TGTGCCAGTAGTATTCCTAGCGCGGACAATGAGCAGTTCTTC
CDR3: CASSIPSADNEQFF

D: TRBD1
size: few
V: TRBV7-3
J: TRBJ1-2
DNA: TGTGCCAGCAGCTCCGGGACAGGGGGCAACTATGGCTACACCTTC
CDR3: CASSSGTGGNYGYTF

D: .
size: few
V: TRBV7-9
J: TRBJ1-1
DNA: TGTGCCAGCAGCTCGACCGTTGAAGCTTTCTTT
CDR3: CASSSTVEAFF

D: .
size: .
V: TRBV9
J: TRBJ2-3
DNA: TGTGCCAGCAGCGCGGGGGATACGCAGTATTTT
CDR3: CASSAGDTQYF

D: .
size: .
V: TRBV9
J: TRBJ1-1
DNA: TGTGCCAGCAGCGCCTCCACGAACACTGAAGCTTTCTTT
CDR3: CASSASTNTEAFF

D: .
size: .
V: TRBV10-3
J: TRBJ2-2
DNA: TGTGCCGCTCTACGGGGCGCGAACACCGGGGAGCTGTTTTTT
CDR3: CAALRGANTGELFF